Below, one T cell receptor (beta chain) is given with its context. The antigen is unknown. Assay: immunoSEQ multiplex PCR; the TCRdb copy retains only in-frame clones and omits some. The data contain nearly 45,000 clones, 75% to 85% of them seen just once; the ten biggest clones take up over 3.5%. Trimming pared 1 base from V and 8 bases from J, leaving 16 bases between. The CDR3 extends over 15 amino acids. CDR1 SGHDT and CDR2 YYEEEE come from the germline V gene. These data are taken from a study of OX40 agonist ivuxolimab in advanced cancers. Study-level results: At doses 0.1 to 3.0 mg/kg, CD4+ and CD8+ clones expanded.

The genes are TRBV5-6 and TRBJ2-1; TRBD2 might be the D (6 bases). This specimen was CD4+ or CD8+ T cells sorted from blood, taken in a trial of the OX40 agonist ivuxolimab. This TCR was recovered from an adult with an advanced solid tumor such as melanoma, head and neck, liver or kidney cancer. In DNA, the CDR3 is TGTGCCAGCAGCTTGAATGGCGGAGGGGACGATGAGCAGTTCTTC. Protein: CASSLNGGGDDEQFF.